The clone carrying this T cell receptor beta chain was detected only a few times. As yet, its antigen is unknown. The data originate from a study of T-cell memory formation after mild COVID-19. Study-wide results and limits: Contracting CD8+ clones were enriched in EMRA, CD4+ mainly in CM and EM. Clones that contracted from day 15 to 85 had balanced CD4/CD8; later expanders were CD4+ biased. In pre-infection memory, a portion of responding clones appeared, which suggested that cross-reactive memory joined.

MiXCR was run by TCRdb on the 5' RACE reads, yielding one entry per CDR3 protein. This sample has hundreds of thousands of distinct CDR3 sequences, with 15% found just once. This CDR3 spans 12 amino acids. Trimming took off 3 bases at V and 2 bases at J, with 4 bases between the two ends. The germline CDR1 and CDR2 sequences are SEHNR and FQNEAQ (reference sequence). This sequence was found in an adult woman who had mild COVID-19 (a few samples of this study predate the infection). Cell type and time point are not known. The chain is built from TRBV7-9 and TRBJ2-5; D call uncertain. What was sequenced was PBMCs or a T cell subset sorted from them (not recorded which). The CDR3 coding sequence is TGTGCCAGCAGCTTTATACAAGAGACCCAGTACTTC. Protein sequence: CASSFIQETQYF.